This TCR beta chain was observed in a study of long-term antiretroviral therapy in people with HIV. Study-wide findings and caveats: ART adherence, viral resistance and therapy changes were undocumented.

An immunoSEQ assay, version v3.0, was performed at survey level. The method was immunoSEQ multiplex PCR; TCRdb's version includes in-frame clones alone and lacks a portion of them. The sample holds about 30,000 clones, 85% to 95% seen once. The CDR3 is 14 residues long. Trimming stripped 1 base from V and 7 bases from J, with 10 bases between. Germline-derived CDR1 and CDR2 are MNHNS and SASEGT. About this clone: Its antigen is not known. Additional DNA sequences in this sample encode the identical CDR3.

The source of this sequence is a man aged 50 to 59 with HIV. This rearrangement joins TRBV6-1 to TRBJ1-4; TRBD1 might be the D (6 bases). Sequencing was performed on unsorted PBMCs, taken approximately 7.4 years after starting antiretroviral therapy. The CDR3 reads CASSEGGLGEKLFF. In nucleotides, the CDR3 is TGTGCCAGCAGTGAAGGGGGGCTCGGTGAAAAACTGTTTTTT.